The clone carrying this TCR beta chain was found many times. What it binds is unknown. Hyperthyroidism patients were newly diagnosed, had disease duration under 2 months, and were aged 18 to 65 years. Blood was drawn at first hyperthyroidism diagnosis, before any ophthalmopathy symptoms. This sample stems from a study of T cells in Graves' hyperthyroidism and ophthalmopathy. General study points: Blood also carried most thyroid clonotypes expanded above 0.001. The model anticipated ophthalmopathy a median around six months pre-onset.

Amplified TCR beta CDR3 regions derived from RNA transcripts. With the HTBI primer set, the TCR CDR3 went through a first round of RT-PCR. Each CDR3 protein is one row after TCRdb ran MiXCR on the multiplex PCR reads. The repertoire holds 300,000 to 450,000 distinct CDR3 sequences, with roughly 12% as singletons. The CDR3 totals 14 residues. Germline CDR1 SGHAT, CDR2 FQDESV (reference sequence). J lost 13 bases, V lost 0 bases, and 5 bases had no gene match. The chain recombines TRBV11-1 with TRBJ2-1; 11 bases agree with TRBD2. The sample was blood. The receptor comes from a man aged 25 to 40 with Graves' hyperthyroidism that later progressed to Graves' ophthalmopathy. The CDR3 here is CASSLALAGGPQFF. The CDR3 coding sequence is TGTGCCAGCAGCTTAGCGCTAGCGGGGGGTCCTCAGTTCTTC.